The present TCR beta chain was sequenced within a study of blood T cell repertoires in COVID-19. Original methodology: Amplified reference gene primers provided the basis for estimating nucleated cell counts. Repertoires were generated with immunoSEQ multiplex PCR, while TCRdb's copy carries only in-frame clones and drops some. The V and J calls and clone size are taken from that table; D and trimming were inferred from the DNA. The sample gives about 310,000 clones, about 91% of which show up once; around 9.3% is in the top ten. J gave up 5 bases and V 5 bases, and 5 bases lay outside the gene matches. Germline V gene lookup returns CDR1 SGHAT and CDR2 FQNNGV. The CDR3 is 15 amino acids. Donors were grouped by their self-reported clinical history. Cohort 3 recovered donors had two negative PCRs, clearance, or symptom resolution.

The gene calls are TRBV11-2 and TRBJ2-2; 10 positions match TRBD2. The sequencing input was PBMCs or T cells enriched from blood (not recorded which). This sequence originates from a woman aged 18-35 years who had recovered from COVID-19. The CDR3: CASSPSGSATGELFF. In nucleotides, the CDR3 is TGTGCCAGCAGCCCTAGCGGGAGTGCAACCGGGGAGCTGTTTTTT.